This TCR beta chain is from a study of monozygotic twins with cystic fibrosis (TCRdb year 2021). Looking at the study overall: Barcoded libraries were prepared from three micrograms of fragmented DNA with roughly 15 PCR cycles. To gauge how much genetics shapes V and J gene usage, the researchers compared TCR beta repertoires both within and across 16 monozygotic twin pairs who have cystic fibrosis. On the day blood was drawn, the twins' weight-for-height and FEVPerc (FEV1 disease centile) were ranked against those of the approximately 990 cohort participants. The cohort comprised ten female and six male twin pairs aged roughly 2.0 to 36.4 years, median about 10 years, mostly children and adolescents. Data for three of the twin pairs had previously been reported in another context.

The twin pairs came from the European Cystic Fibrosis Twin and Sibling Study Cohort, which recruited patients from over a hundred CF clinics across 14 European countries. Zygosity and CFTR genotype were verified in-house, and zygosity was tested by multiplex PCR of nine short tandem repeat loci. Each twin gave a peripheral blood sample, and clinical parameters were documented on that same day of blood sampling. Genomic DNA was isolated from peripheral blood cells with phenol/chloroform and kept in TE buffer at 4 degrees C. Trimming takes 2 bases off V and 6 bases off J; junction bases not matched to a gene: 4. The CDR3 starts with the cysteine, ends with the phenylalanine, and has 14 residues. The kept DNA is CDR3 alone, 42 bases in frame from the first base. CDR1 SGHNT and CDR2 YYREEE are derived from the germline V gene (reference sequence). Points the paper makes about the study in general: Simpson clonality was found to be generally low (median around 0.01), suggesting a naive-dominated repertoire, although higher clonality was observed in the most severely affected patients. Sharing of nucleotide-identical clonotypes was significantly greater within monozygotic CF twin pairs than between unrelated CF individuals (P = 0.000026, Mann-Whitney). No association turned up between shared CDR3 numbers and age, concordance or disease severity, and the cohort was small. In 13 of 16 pairs, V gene usage most closely resembled the co-twin's, and the same held for J usage in 8 of 16 pairs, a pattern suggesting genetic constraints.

A remark on this clone: The antigen it recognizes is unknown. The input lacks base qualities; no much larger clone sits a single base away.

Following the manufacturer's instructions, TCR beta CDR3 regions were amplified by multiplex PCR with the immunoSEQ immune profiling system. An Illumina NextSeq system was used for sequencing. On the authors' methods: Sequence data were processed on the immunoSEQ Analyzer platform, and clonality was computed as the square root of Simpson's index of productive rearrangements. V and J usage similarity was measured by Jensen-Shannon distance, and CDR3 generation probabilities were computed with OLGA. The immuneACCESS database (August 2020) and VDJdb (December 2020) were searched for shared CDR3 sequences. The table was pulled from immuneACCESS by TCRdb, which kept in-frame rearrangements only. Such tables lose some clones; where checked, under half of the loss comes from unresolved V genes, and the rest has no known cause. The V and J calls and clone size are taken from that table; D and trimming were inferred from the DNA. The sample profile shows fewer than 30,000 clones; around four fifths of them were found once. Around 0.88% of the sample goes to the ten largest clones.

The clonotype was recovered from a girl aged 2-10 years with cystic fibrosis. Recombination linked TRBV5-4 to TRBJ2-7, with 11 junctional bases fitting TRBD2. The sequenced sample was blood. The base sequence is TGTGCCAGCAGCTTTCTAGCGGGAGGCAGCGAGCAGTACTTC. Translated, it reads CASSFLAGGSEQYF.